This T cell receptor (beta chain) was recorded in a study of Ad26.COV2.S vaccination and SARS-CoV-2 variants. Across the study: Into the muscle, Ad26.COV2.S was dosed once or twice, 56 days apart.

Treatment: 15 to 20 received Ad26.COV2.S at low or high dose, single or two shots; five or six received placebo; per-sample allocation not given. Specimen acquisition occurred on day 63 following the initial vaccine or placebo injection. An Ad26 vector expressing Wuhan-strain SARS-CoV-2 spike constituted the vaccine. Between the trimmed V and J ends, which lost 3 bases and 0 bases, there was a span of 3 bases. The germline gives CDR1 DFQATT, CDR2 SNEGSKA (reference sequence). This CDR3 has 11 residues. TCRdb's copy holds only in-frame clones and misses some; the assay was immunoSEQ multiplex PCR. The data show hundreds of thousands of clones, over 75% seen once.

The clonotype comes from a person between 18 and 60 years old who received the Ad26.COV2.S COVID-19 vaccine or a placebo. The sample in question was peripheral blood, obtained in a trial of Ad26.COV2.S vaccine versus placebo. V gene TRBV20-1 combines with J gene TRBJ2-7, with D unclear. CDR3 sequence: CSARSSYEQYF. DNA of the CDR3: TGCAGTGCTAGGAGCTCCTACGAGCAGTACTTC.